What follows are 15 T cell receptor beta chains derived from one specimen sequenced in a study of blood T cells in healthy people across ages. Sample-barcoded 5' priming and a J-beta primer mix drove a second PCR of 7 to 11 cycles. One entry per CDR3 protein results from TCRdb running MiXCR on the 5' RACE reads. This table has about 680,000 distinct CDR3 sequences, approximately 50% appearing once. Sequencing was performed on blood. All receptors derive from a woman aged 55 to 70 in good health.

About this clonotype itself: A junction end diverges from the germline sequence, so it may reflect a read error. The chain uses TRBV6-2 or TRBV6-3 and TRBJ2-7, with 8 bases matching TRBD2. Looked up from germline, CDR1 is MNHEY and CDR2 is SVGEGT. The CDR3 contains 11 residues. The CDR3 protein is CASTGAGGLFF. CDR3 sequence (DNA): TGTGCCAGCACCGGGGCGGGGGGTCTGTTCTTC.

This clonotype turned up a few times. J is TRBJ2-7 and V is TRBV6-2 or TRBV6-3, with TRBD2 matching over 11 bases. V was clipped by 5 bases and J by 0 bases; unmatched bases: 6. This CDR3 has 16 residues. The V gene's germline CDR1 is MNHEY and CDR2 SVGEGT. CDR3 sequence reads: CASSHRGTSGSYEQYF. The CDR3 nucleotides are TGTGCCAGCAGTCATCGTGGGACTAGCGGCTCCTACGAGCAGTACTTC.

The chain links TRBV12-3 or TRBV12-4 to TRBJ1-6, with 10 bases that match TRBD1. The V gene end was trimmed by 6 bases and the J gene end by 10 bases; junction bases not matched to a gene: 6. CDR3 length equals 14 residues. CDR3 in DNA: TGTGCCAGCAGCTGGGACAGGGGTTTCTCACCCCTCCACTTT. The encoded protein is CASSWDRGFSPLHF.

This sequence joins TRBV7-9 and TRBJ2-5, with TRBD2 matching 12 bases. This CDR3 has 14 residues. V lost 6 bases to trimming and J lost 11 bases; unmatched junction nucleotides: 10. CDR1 SEHNR and CDR2 FQNEAQ come from the germline V gene (reference sequence). CDR3 amino acids: CASSMTSGSYAQYF. The CDR3 DNA follows: TGTGCCAGCAGTATGACTAGCGGGAGTTACGCGCAGTACTTC.

This clonotype has ten or more counts. The CDR3 region is CSTSSGTGGYTEAFF. CDR3 coding DNA: TGCAGCACCTCTTCGGGGACAGGGGGTTACACTGAAGCTTTCTTT. The chain carries TRBV29-1 and TRBJ1-1; 11 bases are a match to TRBD1. This CDR3 contains 15 residues. The ends lost 8 bases at V and 3 bases at J; junction bases unmatched: 11. Germline-derived CDR1 and CDR2 are SQVTM and ANQGSEA.

The J gene is TRBJ2-5, the V gene TRBV20-1; 11 bases are shared with TRBD2. The end of the DNA is better explained by TRBJ2-7, so the J call may be wrong. The CDR3 consists of 15 residues. Per germline, CDR1 DFQATT and CDR2 SNEGSKA (reference sequence). As DNA, the CDR3 is TGCAGTGCTAGACAGGCTAGCGGGAGGCTCGACGAGCAGTACTTC. Protein product: CSARQASGRLDEQYF.

V is TRBV7-9 and J is TRBJ1-4; 8 bases align to TRBD1. Germline V lookup: CDR1 SEHNR, CDR2 FQNEAQ (reference sequence). This CDR3 has 15 amino acids. The V segment lost 3 bases and the J segment 5 bases; nucleotides outside the gene matches: 5. The chain's CDR3 is CASSLGQAFNEKLFF. In DNA form, the CDR3 reads TGTGCCAGCAGCTTGGGACAGGCGTTCAATGAAAAACTGTTTTTT.

This clonotype was detected a few times. This chain links TRBV4-3 with TRBJ1-2; no definite D call. The CDR3 loop spans 15 amino acids. Germline V gene lookup returns CDR1 LGHNA and CDR2 YSLEER. The V end was cut by 0 bases, the J end by 4 bases, with 12 bases between. CDR3 loop: CASSQDSPGRYGYTF. The CDR3 DNA reads as TGCGCCAGCAGCCAAGATAGCCCAGGCCGCTATGGCTACACCTTC.

The gene calls are TRBV20-1 and TRBJ2-5; TRBD2 is a possible D gene (6 bases). Looked up from germline, CDR1 is DFQATT and CDR2 is SNEGSKA (reference sequence). V was shortened by 1 base and J by 10 bases, with 19 bases between the two germline ends. The CDR3 is 14 amino acids. CDR3 coding DNA: TGCAGTGCTAGAGTTGGGGGGTCTAGGATGGACCAGTACTTC. Encoded protein: CSARVGGSRMDQYF.

This clonotype was detected only a few times. The chain carries TRBV6-2 or TRBV6-3 and TRBJ2-1; TRBD1 aligns across 9 bases. The CDR3 extends over 16 amino acids. In germline, CDR1 is MNHEY, CDR2 SVGEGT. V dropped 6 bases and J dropped 4; count of bases not matched to a gene: 10. Here the CDR3 reads CASSLNTGGVYNEQFF. CDR3 nucleotides: TGTGCCAGCAGCCTAAATACAGGGGGCGTATACAATGAGCAGTTCTTC.

Only a few counts were recorded for this clonotype. A read error may account for a junction end that differs from germline. The gene calls are TRBV12-3 or TRBV12-4 and TRBJ2-5; D unresolved. This CDR3 is built from 16 residues. CDR3 sequence (DNA): TGTGCCAGCAGTTTGGTCAGGAGAGGAGAGCAAGAGACCCAGTATTTC. This gives the protein CASSLVRRGEQETQYF.

This clonotype is a singleton in its sample. The chain recombines TRBV27 with TRBJ2-1; 9 nucleotides line up with TRBD2. CDR1 MNHEY and CDR2 SMNVEV come from the germline V gene (reference sequence). Losses at the gene ends were 6 bases for V and 1 base for J; bases not matched to a gene: 7. The CDR3 contains 16 residues. The CDR3 DNA follows: TGTGCCAGCAGCCGCCTTCTAGCGGGGTCCTACAATGAGCAGTTCTTC. Amino acids: CASSRLLAGSYNEQFF.

The chain recombines TRBV20-1 with TRBJ2-5; 7 bases align to TRBD2. The CDR3 spans 14 residues. The germline gives CDR1 DFQATT, CDR2 SNEGSKA (reference sequence). Unmatched junction bases numbered 15, after V lost 3 bases and J lost 11 bases. The DNA of the CDR3 is TGCAGTGCTAGTAATACTAGCGTATACAATGAGCAGTACTTC. It yields the protein CSASNTSVYNEQYF.

In this sample, this clonotype turned up a few times. V gene TRBV6-2 or TRBV6-3 combines with J gene TRBJ2-7; D not certain. The CDR3 sequence is 15 residues long. The germline CDR1 and CDR2 sequences are MNHEY and SVGEGT. V was cut by 7 bases and J by 0 bases, with 16 bases left in between. The DNA for the CDR3 is TGTGCCAGCACCCTGGAAGGGCTGAACTCCTACGAGCAGTACTTC. As protein: CASTLEGLNSYEQYF.

The table lists this clonotype with a few counts. The CDR3 DNA reads TGTGCCAGCAGCTCTACAACAGAGCCAAATGAAAAACTGTTTTTT. Translation: CASSSTTEPNEKLFF. V is TRBV7-6 and J is TRBJ1-4; D remains ambiguous. CDR1 SGHVS and CDR2 FNYEAQ come from the germline V gene. V was pared by 4 bases and J by 5 bases, with 14 bases between. This CDR3 region has 15 residues.